The sequence of this T cell receptor (beta chain) was determined in a study of blood T cell repertoires in COVID-19. In its sample, this clone was seen once. Sequencing was performed with immunoSEQ multiplex PCR; in TCRdb, only in-frame clones are kept and a portion is missing. This sample has around 240,000 clones, with 75% to 90% found just once. Material: PBMCs or T cells enriched from blood (not recorded which). This TCR was sampled from a man between 45 and 60 years old who had been exposed to COVID-19.

The CDR3 here is CASSLDGRGAQYF. The CDR3 DNA is TGCGCCAGCAGCTTGGACGGACGGGGGGCCCAGTACTTC. V gene TRBV5-1 combines with J gene TRBJ2-5; 7 nucleotides agree with TRBD2. J gave up 9 bases and V 0 bases, and 5 bases lay outside the gene matches. This CDR3 contains 13 residues. Germline assignment: CDR1 SGHRS and CDR2 YFSETQ.